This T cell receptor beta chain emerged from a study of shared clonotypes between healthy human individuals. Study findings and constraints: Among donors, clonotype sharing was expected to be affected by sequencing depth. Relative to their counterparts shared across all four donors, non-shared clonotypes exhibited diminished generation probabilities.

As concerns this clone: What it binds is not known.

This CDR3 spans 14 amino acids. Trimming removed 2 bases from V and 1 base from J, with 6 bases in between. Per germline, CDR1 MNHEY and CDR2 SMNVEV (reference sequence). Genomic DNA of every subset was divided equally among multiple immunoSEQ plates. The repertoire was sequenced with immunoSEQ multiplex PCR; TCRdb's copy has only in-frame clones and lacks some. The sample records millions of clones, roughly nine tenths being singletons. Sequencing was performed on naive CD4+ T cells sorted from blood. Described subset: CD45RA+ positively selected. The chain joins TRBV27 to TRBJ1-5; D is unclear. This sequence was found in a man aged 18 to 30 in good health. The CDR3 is CASSLATSNQPQHF. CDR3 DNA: TGTGCCAGCAGTTTAGCCACCAGCAATCAGCCCCAGCATTTT.